A selection of T cell receptor beta chains follows, all from one sample in a study of low-dose radiotherapy and immunotherapy resistance in tumors. A single record per CDR3 protein comes from TCRdb applying MiXCR to the reads. The sample records just over 90,000 distinct CDR3 sequences, less than 25% being singletons. The specimen was PBMCs, collected after low-dose radiotherapy plus immunotherapy. These receptors all stem from a female donor with ovarian cancer. The CDR3 runs from the conserved cysteine through the conserved F or W. A D gene is named only where the DNA matches it firmly. Size tells how often a clone was seen (once, few, many) or the class of an expanded clone, and some rows leave it out.

j_gene,len,d_gene,abundance,v_gene,CDR3aa,CDR3nt
TRBJ1-3,20,TRBD1,many,TRBV6-2/TRBV6-3,CASSYSSYKGQGARGNTIYF,TGTGCCAGCAGTTACTCGAGTTACAAGGGACAGGGGGCGCGGGGAAACACCATATATTTT
TRBJ2-1,16,TRBD2,many,TRBV4-1,CASSHGLAEAYNEQFF,TGCGCCAGCAGCCACGGTCTAGCGGAGGCCTACAATGAGCAGTTCTTC
TRBJ2-3,13,-,many,TRBV2,CASSVVGTDTQYF,TGTGCCAGCAGTGTCGTTGGCACAGATACGCAGTATTTT
TRBJ2-7,13,-,-,TRBV5-3,CASSLRPVGEQYF,TGTGCCAGCAGCTTGAGACCTGTGGGAGAGCAGTACTTC
TRBJ2-5,13,-,-,TRBV18,CASSPTIQETQYF,TGTGCCAGCTCCCCTACTATCCAAGAGACCCAGTACTTC
TRBJ2-2,14,-,many,TRBV29-1,CSAKPGVVTGELFF,TGCAGCGCCAAGCCAGGGGTTGTCACCGGGGAGCTGTTTTTT
TRBJ1-3,14,-,many,TRBV19,CASSRRASGNTIYF,TGTGCCAGTAGTAGGAGAGCCTCTGGAAACACCATATATTTT
TRBJ2-5,14,-,many,TRBV3-1,CASSYLDSQETQYF,TGTGCCAGCAGCTATCTGGACAGCCAAGAGACCCAGTACTTC
TRBJ2-7,15,TRBD1,many,TRBV7-2,CASSSRWTGAYEQYF,TGTGCCAGCAGCTCCCGTTGGACAGGGGCGTACGAGCAGTACTTC
TRBJ2-1,16,TRBD2,many,TRBV12-3/TRBV12-4,CASSLWGSGIRNEQFF,TGTGCCAGCAGTTTATGGGGTAGCGGGATTAGGAATGAGCAGTTCTTC
TRBJ1-5,14,TRBD1,many,TRBV12-3/TRBV12-4,CASSRQGINQPQHF,TGTGCCAGCAGCAGACAGGGGATCAATCAGCCCCAGCATTTT
TRBJ2-4,11,-,many,TRBV20-1,CSAHYGREPYF,TGCAGTGCTCACTACGGGCGGGAACCGTACTTC
TRBJ1-5,17,-,-,TRBV23-1,CASSQSQIGGSNQPQHF,TGCGCCAGCAGTCAAAGTCAAATAGGAGGTAGCAATCAGCCCCAGCATTTT
TRBJ1-2,14,TRBD1,many,TRBV20-1,CSAPRDSANYGYTF,TGCAGTGCTCCCCGGGACAGTGCTAACTATGGCTACACCTTC
TRBJ2-5,13,TRBD1,many,TRBV6-1,CASRDRVGETQYF,TGTGCCAGCAGAGACAGGGTTGGAGAGACCCAGTACTTC
TRBJ2-7,12,-,-,TRBV12-3/TRBV12-4,CASSYTSYEQYF,TGTGCCAGCAGCTACACCTCCTACGAGCAGTACTTC
TRBJ1-1,16,-,few,TRBV5-1,CASSPQGQGRNTEAFF,TGCGCCAGCAGCCCCCAAGGTCAGGGAAGGAACACTGAAGCTTTCTTT
TRBJ1-5,14,-,many,TRBV20-1,CSARPGNGNQPQHF,TGCAGTGCTAGACCCGGGAACGGCAATCAGCCCCAGCATTTT
TRBJ2-2,13,-,once,TRBV7-6,CASSLPSGGELFF,TGTGCCAGCAGCTTACCTTCGGGGGGGGAGCTGTTTTTT
TRBJ1-1,14,-,many,TRBV27,CASSLYGSVAEAFF,TGTGCCAGCAGTTTATATGGGAGTGTGGCTGAAGCTTTCTTT
TRBJ1-5,15,-,many,TRBV2,CASRGQRGRNQPQHF,TGTGCCAGCAGAGGACAAAGGGGACGAAATCAGCCCCAGCATTTT
TRBJ1-1,11,-,many,TRBV6-2/TRBV6-3,CATSGKPEAFF,TGTGCCACCTCAGGGAAGCCTGAAGCTTTCTTT
TRBJ1-1,15,-,many,TRBV14,CASSQPYGTLYEAFF,TGTGCCAGCAGCCAACCATACGGGACACTATATGAAGCTTTCTTT
TRBJ2-1,23,-,-,TRBV5-4,CASSLEASENVLTFGAYYNEQFF,-
TRBJ1-1,14,TRBD1,-,TRBV30,CAWSADRVRTEAFF,TGTGCCTGGAGCGCGGACAGGGTGAGAACTGAAGCTTTCTTT
TRBJ1-5,12,-,-,TRBV5-4,CASSLGEGPQHF,TGTGCCAGCAGCTTGGGGGAAGGGCCCCAGCATTTT
TRBJ2-1,15,-,many,TRBV20-1,CSARDGGATRNEQFF,TGCAGTGCTAGAGATGGCGGGGCGACCCGCAATGAGCAGTTCTTC
TRBJ2-1,13,-,many,TRBV7-9,CASSQSDGNEQFF,TGTGCCAGCAGCCAATCGGACGGCAATGAGCAGTTCTTC